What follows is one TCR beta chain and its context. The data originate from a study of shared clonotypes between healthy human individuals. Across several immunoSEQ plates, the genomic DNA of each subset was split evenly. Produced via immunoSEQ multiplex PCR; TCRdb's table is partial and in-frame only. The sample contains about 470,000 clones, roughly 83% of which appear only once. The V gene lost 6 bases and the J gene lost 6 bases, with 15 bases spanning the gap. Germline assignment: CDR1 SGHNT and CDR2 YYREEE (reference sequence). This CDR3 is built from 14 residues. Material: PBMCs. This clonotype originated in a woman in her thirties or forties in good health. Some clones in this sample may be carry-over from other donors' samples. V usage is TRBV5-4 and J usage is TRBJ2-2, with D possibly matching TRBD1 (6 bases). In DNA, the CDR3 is TGTGCCAGCACCTCCGCCTCAGGGGCCGGGGAGCTGTTTTTT. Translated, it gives CASTSASGAGELFF.